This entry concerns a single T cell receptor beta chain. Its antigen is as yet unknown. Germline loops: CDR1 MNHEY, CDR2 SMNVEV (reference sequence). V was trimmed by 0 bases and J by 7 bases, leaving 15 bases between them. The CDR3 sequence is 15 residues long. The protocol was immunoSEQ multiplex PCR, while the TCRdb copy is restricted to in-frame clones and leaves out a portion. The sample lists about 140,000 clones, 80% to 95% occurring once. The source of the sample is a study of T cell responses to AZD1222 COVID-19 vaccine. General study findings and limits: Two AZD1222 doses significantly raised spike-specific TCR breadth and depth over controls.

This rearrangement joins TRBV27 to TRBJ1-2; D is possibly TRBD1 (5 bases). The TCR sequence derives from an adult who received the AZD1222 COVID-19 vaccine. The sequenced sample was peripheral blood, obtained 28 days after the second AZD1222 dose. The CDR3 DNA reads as TGTGCCAGCAGTTTATCGAGTTCTGGGGCGGCTGGCTACACCTTC. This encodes CASSLSSSGAAGYTF.